The rows below give T cell receptor beta chains drawn from one sample of a study of T cell responses to AZD1222 COVID-19 vaccine. The method was immunoSEQ multiplex PCR; TCRdb's version includes in-frame clones alone and lacks a portion of them. The profile shows 110,000 to 150,000 clones, 92% of them singletons. The material was peripheral blood, obtained 28 days after the second AZD1222 dose. All receptors derive from an adult who received the AZD1222 COVID-19 vaccine. The CDR3 runs from the conserved cysteine through the conserved F or W. The D gene is left open where the match is weak. Size is omitted from some rows. Given values are once, few, many or a class for expanded clones.

j_gene: TRBJ1-2; abundance: .; d_gene: TRBD1; v_gene: TRBV28; len: 16; CDR3nt: TGTGCCAGCAGTGTCCCCCCCGGACAGGGAAGAGATGGCTACACCTTC; CDR3aa: CASSVPPGQGRDGYTF
j_gene: TRBJ2-3; abundance: .; d_gene: TRBD2; v_gene: TRBV28; len: 15; CDR3nt: TGTGCCAGCAGTACGCTAGCGGGAGCGGTAGATACGCAGTATTTT; CDR3aa: CASSTLAGAVDTQYF
j_gene: TRBJ2-7; abundance: .; d_gene: .; v_gene: TRBV7-9; len: 17; CDR3nt: TGTGCCAGCCGCCAGGGTCAGGGGGGAGTCAGCTCCTACGAGCAGTACTTC; CDR3aa: CASRQGQGGVSSYEQYF
j_gene: TRBJ1-1; abundance: .; d_gene: .; v_gene: TRBV18; len: 13; CDR3nt: TGTGCCAGCAACTTAGGACGAGACACTGAAGCTTTCTTT; CDR3aa: CASNLGRDTEAFF
j_gene: TRBJ2-6; abundance: .; d_gene: .; v_gene: TRBV10-3; len: 13; CDR3nt: TGTGCCTCAGGACTCGCTGGGGCCAACGTCCTGACTTTC; CDR3aa: CASGLAGANVLTF
j_gene: TRBJ2-1; abundance: .; d_gene: TRBD2; v_gene: TRBV10-3; len: 15; CDR3nt: TGTGCCATTTCCCCCACACGAGGGAGGGCCGATGAGCAGTTCTTC; CDR3aa: CAISPTRGRADEQFF
j_gene: TRBJ1-3; abundance: .; d_gene: .; v_gene: TRBV9; len: 16; CDR3nt: TGTGCCAGCAGCGTAGGGGCAGGGAAAAATTTAAACACCATATATTTT; CDR3aa: CASSVGAGKNLNTIYF
j_gene: TRBJ1-2; abundance: .; d_gene: .; v_gene: TRBV28; len: 14; CDR3nt: TGTGCCAGCACCCTGAGAACAGTTGCCTATGGCTACACCTTC; CDR3aa: CASTLRTVAYGYTF
j_gene: TRBJ2-7; abundance: .; d_gene: TRBD2; v_gene: TRBV15; len: 16; CDR3nt: TGTGCCACCAGCAAGGCGGCGGGAGACTCGACCTACGAGCAGTACTTC; CDR3aa: CATSKAAGDSTYEQYF
j_gene: TRBJ1-4; abundance: .; d_gene: .; v_gene: TRBV16; len: 13; CDR3nt: TGTGCCAGCAGCCAATGGGAGGAGGAAAAACTGTTTTTT; CDR3aa: CASSQWEEEKLFF
j_gene: TRBJ1-5; abundance: .; d_gene: TRBD1; v_gene: TRBV30; len: 13; CDR3nt: TGTGCCTGGAGACGACAGGGGACTCAGCCCCAGCATTTT; CDR3aa: CAWRRQGTQPQHF
j_gene: TRBJ1-1; abundance: .; d_gene: TRBD1; v_gene: TRBV6-2/TRBV6-3; len: 13; CDR3nt: TGTGCCAGCAGTCGAGACAGGGGAACTGAAGCTTTCTTT; CDR3aa: CASSRDRGTEAFF
j_gene: TRBJ1-5; abundance: .; d_gene: .; v_gene: TRBV19; len: 15; CDR3nt: TGTGCCAGTAGTCCCCAGGGGACGAGCAATCAGCCCCAGCATTTT; CDR3aa: CASSPQGTSNQPQHF
j_gene: TRBJ2-6; abundance: .; d_gene: TRBD1; v_gene: TRBV4-1; len: 20; CDR3nt: TGCGCCAGCAGCCAAGATATTAGGACAGGGGGCATCTCTGGGGCCAACGTCCTGACTTTC; CDR3aa: CASSQDIRTGGISGANVLTF
j_gene: TRBJ1-2; abundance: .; d_gene: TRBD1; v_gene: TRBV3-1/TRBV3-2; len: 15; CDR3nt: TGTGCCAGCAGCCAAGGGGACAGACCACTCAATGGCTACACCTTC; CDR3aa: CASSQGDRPLNGYTF
j_gene: TRBJ2-1; abundance: .; d_gene: .; v_gene: TRBV11-1; len: 14; CDR3nt: TGTGCCAGCAGCCCTCCCCGTGCGGGCGATGAGCAGTTCTTC; CDR3aa: CASSPPRAGDEQFF
j_gene: TRBJ2-2; abundance: .; d_gene: .; v_gene: TRBV18; len: 14; CDR3nt: TGTGCCAGCTCACCCTCATCTGGCACCGGGGAGCTGTTTTTT; CDR3aa: CASSPSSGTGELFF
j_gene: TRBJ2-1; abundance: once; d_gene: TRBD2; v_gene: TRBV4-1; len: 17; CDR3nt: TGCGCCAGCAGCCAAGAAGCCGGGACTAGCGGGAGCAATGAGCAGTTCTTC; CDR3aa: CASSQEAGTSGSNEQFF
j_gene: TRBJ2-7; abundance: .; d_gene: .; v_gene: TRBV7-9; len: 15; CDR3nt: TGTGCCAGCAGTGTACCCCCCGTGGGAATCAACGAGCAGTACTTC; CDR3aa: CASSVPPVGINEQYF
j_gene: TRBJ2-5; abundance: .; d_gene: .; v_gene: TRBV24-1; len: 15; CDR3nt: TGTGCCACCAGTGATCCAGGGAGGACCCAAGAGACCCAGTACTTC; CDR3aa: CATSDPGRTQETQYF
j_gene: TRBJ1-4; abundance: .; d_gene: .; v_gene: TRBV20-1; len: 13; CDR3nt: TGCAGTGCTAGTCGGGGACCGGTAGAAAAACTGTTTTTT; CDR3aa: CSASRGPVEKLFF
j_gene: TRBJ1-1; abundance: .; d_gene: .; v_gene: TRBV13; len: 13; CDR3nt: TGTGCCAGCAGCTTAGCAGGGGACATCCAAGCTTTCTTT; CDR3aa: CASSLAGDIQAFF
j_gene: TRBJ1-3; abundance: .; d_gene: .; v_gene: TRBV14; len: 17; CDR3nt: TGTGCCAGCAGCCTCGGTCCCACCACCGCTTCGCGGGGCACCATATATTTT; CDR3aa: CASSLGPTTASRGTIYF
j_gene: TRBJ2-1; abundance: .; d_gene: .; v_gene: TRBV24-1; len: 16; CDR3nt: TGTGCCACCAGTGATTCAGGGGATAACTCCTACAATGAGCAGTTCTTC; CDR3aa: CATSDSGDNSYNEQFF
j_gene: TRBJ1-5; abundance: once; d_gene: .; v_gene: TRBV28; len: 18; CDR3nt: TGTGCCAGCAGTCCCTCCGAGGGGCTCTTCCCCTTTAATCAGCCCCAGCATTTT; CDR3aa: CASSPSEGLFPFNQPQHF
j_gene: TRBJ1-5; abundance: .; d_gene: .; v_gene: TRBV6-2/TRBV6-3; len: 14; CDR3nt: TGTGCCAGCAGTCGCGACAGTAGCAATCAGCCCCAGCATTTT; CDR3aa: CASSRDSSNQPQHF
j_gene: TRBJ2-2; abundance: .; d_gene: TRBD2; v_gene: TRBV19; len: 19; CDR3nt: TGTGCCAGTAGTCAATCCGGGACTAGCGGGAGGGCAAGAACCGGGGAGCTGTTTTTT; CDR3aa: CASSQSGTSGRARTGELFF
j_gene: TRBJ1-3; abundance: .; d_gene: .; v_gene: TRBV9; len: 13; CDR3nt: TGTGCCAGCAGCGAAAACCCTGGAAACACCATATATTTT; CDR3aa: CASSENPGNTIYF
j_gene: TRBJ1-5; abundance: once; d_gene: TRBD1; v_gene: TRBV30; len: 15; CDR3nt: TGTGCCTGGAGTGTACAGGGGGGGATCAATCAGCCCCAGCATTTT; CDR3aa: CAWSVQGGINQPQHF
j_gene: TRBJ2-3; abundance: .; d_gene: .; v_gene: TRBV7-2; len: 14; CDR3nt: TGTGCCAGCAGCTTTAACCTGGGAACAGATACGCAGTATTTT; CDR3aa: CASSFNLGTDTQYF
j_gene: TRBJ2-1; abundance: .; d_gene: TRBD2; v_gene: TRBV6-4; len: 16; CDR3nt: TGTGCCAGCAGTGACACCACTAGCGCTTCCTACAATGAGCAGTTCTTC; CDR3aa: CASSDTTSASYNEQFF
j_gene: TRBJ2-2; abundance: .; d_gene: TRBD2; v_gene: TRBV2; len: 15; CDR3nt: TGTGCCAGCAGTGAGTCCAGCGGGGGTAACGGGGAGCTGTTTTTT; CDR3aa: CASSESSGGNGELFF
j_gene: TRBJ1-2; abundance: .; d_gene: TRBD1; v_gene: TRBV19; len: 14; CDR3nt: TGTGCCAGTAGTCGTGATCCCGGGACAGATGGCTACACCTTC; CDR3aa: CASSRDPGTDGYTF
j_gene: TRBJ2-1; abundance: .; d_gene: .; v_gene: TRBV5-1; len: 14; CDR3nt: TGCGCCAGCAGCCGCCGGGACAAAAGCAATGAGCAGTTCTTC; CDR3aa: CASSRRDKSNEQFF
j_gene: TRBJ2-7; abundance: .; d_gene: TRBD2; v_gene: TRBV7-3; len: 15; CDR3nt: TGTGCCAGCAGCTTAATAGCGGGAGGGTCCTACGAGCAGTACTTC; CDR3aa: CASSLIAGGSYEQYF
j_gene: TRBJ2-2; abundance: .; d_gene: .; v_gene: TRBV6-5; len: 15; CDR3nt: TGTGCCAGCAGTCCGGGACTGTCGAACACCGGGGAGCTGTTTTTT; CDR3aa: CASSPGLSNTGELFF
j_gene: TRBJ2-7; abundance: .; d_gene: TRBD1; v_gene: TRBV28; len: 14; CDR3nt: TGTGCCAGCACCATTGGGACAGGCCTTAAGGAGCAGTACTTC; CDR3aa: CASTIGTGLKEQYF
j_gene: TRBJ2-5; abundance: .; d_gene: TRBD2; v_gene: TRBV19; len: 13; CDR3nt: TGTGCCAGTAGTCCGGGACTAACAGAGACCCAGTACTTC; CDR3aa: CASSPGLTETQYF
j_gene: TRBJ2-5; abundance: .; d_gene: TRBD2; v_gene: TRBV5-6; len: 15; CDR3nt: TGTGCCAGCAGCCAGACTAGCGGGATGGGGGAGACCCAGTACTTC; CDR3aa: CASSQTSGMGETQYF
j_gene: TRBJ2-1; abundance: once; d_gene: TRBD2; v_gene: TRBV6-1; len: 17; CDR3nt: TGTGCCAGCAGTGTCCTTAGCGGGGCGAGCTCCTACAATGAGCAGTTCTTC; CDR3aa: CASSVLSGASSYNEQFF
j_gene: TRBJ1-2; abundance: .; d_gene: .; v_gene: TRBV28; len: 12; CDR3nt: TGTGCCAGCAGTTTATCAGACTATGGCTACACCTTC; CDR3aa: CASSLSDYGYTF
j_gene: TRBJ2-3; abundance: .; d_gene: .; v_gene: TRBV6-4; len: 14; CDR3nt: TGTGCCAGCAGCCCAGGGGAGGCCACAGATACGCAGTATTTT; CDR3aa: CASSPGEATDTQYF
j_gene: TRBJ2-5; abundance: .; d_gene: .; v_gene: TRBV28; len: 14; CDR3nt: TGTGCCAGCAGTTTATGGGGGGCAAGGGAGACCCAGTACTTC; CDR3aa: CASSLWGARETQYF
j_gene: TRBJ2-1; abundance: .; d_gene: TRBD2; v_gene: TRBV28; len: 12; CDR3nt: TGTGCCATAACTAGCGGGGACAATGAGCAGTTCTTC; CDR3aa: CAITSGDNEQFF
j_gene: TRBJ1-5; abundance: .; d_gene: .; v_gene: TRBV30; len: 14; CDR3nt: TGTGCCTGGAGTGCCATCTATAGCAATCAGCCCCAGCATTTT; CDR3aa: CAWSAIYSNQPQHF
j_gene: TRBJ2-7; abundance: .; d_gene: .; v_gene: TRBV7-9; len: 11; CDR3nt: TGTGCCAGCAGCGGAGAGAGGGAGCAGTACTTC; CDR3aa: CASSGEREQYF